This T cell receptor beta chain was obtained from a study of T cell responses to AZD1222 COVID-19 vaccine. Study-wide results and limits: Among the donors, most were white British and more were female, and clonal diversity was possibly underestimated. An increase in Spike-specific TCR breadth and depth was observed after two AZD1222 doses. Only five or six individuals given AZD1222 were seropositive at baseline. Repertoire collection took place solely once the T cell response had peaked.

Sequenced by immunoSEQ multiplex PCR; TCRdb stores in-frame clones only, minus some. The table lists over 90,000 clones, approximately 90% of them singletons, with 12% in the top ten. Turning to this clone: Antigen unknown.

There are 15 residues in the CDR3. The germline V gene has CDR1 MDHEN and CDR2 SYDVKM. Trimming left V 8 bases short and J 1 base short, with 16 bases between. This sequence originates from an adult who received the AZD1222 COVID-19 vaccine. The source was peripheral blood, collected 28 days after the second AZD1222 dose. The chain uses TRBV28 and TRBJ2-3; D call uncertain. CDR3 region: CASPPDLTGTDTQYF. The CDR3 DNA is TGTGCCAGCCCCCCAGACCTAACTGGCACAGATACGCAGTATTTT.